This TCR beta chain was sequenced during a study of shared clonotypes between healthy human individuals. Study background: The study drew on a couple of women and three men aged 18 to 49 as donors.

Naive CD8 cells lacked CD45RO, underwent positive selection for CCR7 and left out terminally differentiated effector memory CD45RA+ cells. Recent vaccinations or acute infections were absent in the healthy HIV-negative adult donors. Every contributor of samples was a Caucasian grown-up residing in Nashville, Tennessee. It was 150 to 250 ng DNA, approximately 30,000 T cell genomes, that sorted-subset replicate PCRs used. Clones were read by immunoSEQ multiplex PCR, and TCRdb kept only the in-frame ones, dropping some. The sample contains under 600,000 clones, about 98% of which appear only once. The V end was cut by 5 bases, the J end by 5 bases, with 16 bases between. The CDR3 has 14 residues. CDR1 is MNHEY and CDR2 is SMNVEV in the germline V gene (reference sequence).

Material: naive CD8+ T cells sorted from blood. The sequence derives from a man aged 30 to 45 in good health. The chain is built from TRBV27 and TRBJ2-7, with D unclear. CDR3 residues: CASSITVAPHEQYF. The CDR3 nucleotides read TGTGCCAGCAGTATAACAGTCGCCCCGCACGAGCAGTACTTC.